The 2 T cell receptor beta chains listed next were all sequenced from one sample in a study of tumor and adjacent non-tumor tissue in lung cancer. A modified ARM-PCR protocol with three rounds of nested PCR amplified TCRbeta. TCRdb redid the calling of the multiplex PCR reads with MiXCR, one entry per CDR3 protein. The sample lists some 97,000 distinct CDR3 sequences, about 60% seen once, with approximately 19% in the top ten. The template was RNA from unsorted bulk tissue. The normal lung tissue was taken more than 3 cm from the tumor edge. Sequencing used distant non-tumor lung tissue. These receptors all stem from a young man with non-small cell lung cancer.

As regards this clonotype: Mismatch with germline at one junction end may stem from a read error. The chain is built from TRBV11-1 and TRBJ2-7; the D is unclear. The germline gives CDR1 SGHAT, CDR2 FQDESV (reference sequence). The CDR3 extends over 15 amino acids. The CDR3 is CASCLAGRMAYEQYF. The CDR3 nucleotides are TGTGCCAGCTGCTTAGCCGGACGGATGGCCTACGAGCAGTACTTC. The full variable domain, with the rest looked up from reference TRBV11-1 and TRBJ2-7, is EAEVAQSPRYKITEKSQAVAFWCDPISGHATLYWYRQILGQGPELLVQFQDESVVDDSQLPKDRFSAERLKGVDSTLKIQPAELGDSAMYLCASCLAGRMAYEQYFGPGTRLTVT.

Regarding this clonotype: One end of the junction varies from germline; a read error may be responsible. The chain links TRBV24-1 to TRBJ2-1; possibly TRBD2 for D (6 bases). Germline assignment: CDR1 KGHDR and CDR2 SFDVKD. This CDR3 region has 15 residues. The DNA for the CDR3 is TGTGCCACCAGTTACCGGACGGTGAGGGAGGAGGAGCAGTTTTTC. Protein sequence: CATSYRTVREEEQFF.